A single TCR beta chain is shown here with its context. Antigen unknown. The method was immunoSEQ multiplex PCR; TCRdb's version includes in-frame clones alone and lacks a portion of them. Of 2 million to 3 million clones listed, 93% were seen once; the top ten hold 0.36%. This entry belongs to a study of shared clonotypes between healthy human individuals. The study's findings and limits: Among several donors, roughly 5% of naive CD4 clonotypes were found in common.

From germline, CDR1 is SQVTM and CDR2 ANQGSEA. V shed 7 bases and J shed 2 bases, with 10 bases lying between them. The CDR3 covers 12 residues. This clonotype was sampled from a man between 18 and 29 years old in good health. Some clones in this sample may be carry-over from other donors' samples. The V call is TRBV29-1, the J call TRBJ2-3, with no clear D. The sample taken for sequencing was naive CD4+ T cells from PBMCs. Sample subset: CD45RA+ positively selected. The CDR3 DNA follows: TGCAGCGCCACATCGACCACAGATACGCAGTATTTT. Protein: CSATSTTDTQYF.